This T cell receptor (beta chain) came from a study of T-cell reconstitution after alpha-beta-depleted transplantation in children. Study-wide points: One year after transplant, T-cell counts and diversity came mostly from newly produced T cells. There were reportedly several hundred expanded graft clones from which alpha-beta T cells came about two months after transplant. Some patients owed their high day-60 TCRbeta diversity to surviving recipient T cells and thymic progenitors.

This clonotype is medium-sized (0.01 to 0.1%) within its sample. Its antigen is unknown. Germline V gene sequence: CDR1 SGHKS, CDR2 YYEKEE (reference sequence). Trimming shortened V by 3 bases and J by 3 bases, and 12 bases separated the two germline ends. The CDR3 has 14 residues. As it was prepared, the TCRbeta library received unique molecular identifiers. Each CDR3 protein gets one entry after TCRdb re-called the PCR reads with MiXCR. The table has approximately 27,000 distinct CDR3 sequences, 18% seen once; the top ten hold approximately 40%. The genes are TRBV5-5 and TRBJ2-5; D call uncertain. The source is a male patient between 2 and 15 years old who had a stem cell transplant for acute lymphoblastic leukemia, so the T cells may come from the graft donor. The starting material was PBMCs, mostly from graft donor cells, obtained 60 days after TCRalphabeta/CD19-depleted stem cell transplant. The CDR3 DNA sequence: TGTGCCAGCAGCTCCCAACCTCCAAAAGAGACCCAGTACTTC. Amino acid sequence: CASSSQPPKETQYF.